A single sample gave rise to the 26 T cell receptor beta chains below, sequenced in a study of shared clonotypes between healthy human individuals. Sequenced by immunoSEQ multiplex PCR; TCRdb stores in-frame clones only, minus some. Found here are around 340,000 clones, 73% of them singletons; the top ten hold 10%. The sequenced sample was memory CD4+ T cells sorted from blood. Stated subset: CD45RA-negative fraction. All receptors come from a man under 40 in good health.

V and J are TRBV5-1 and TRBJ2-6; D gene ambiguous. Trimming removed 6 bases from V and 2 bases from J, with 12 bases in between. The V gene's germline CDR1 is SGHRS and CDR2 YFSETQ. CDR3 size: 15 residues. The DNA of the CDR3 is TGCGCCAGCACCTCTCAGCGTCCTGGGGCCAACGTCCTGACTTTC. Protein product: CASTSQRPGANVLTF.

The chain couples TRBV2 to TRBJ1-2; TRBD1 matches 10 bases. Per the germline V gene, CDR1 is SNHLY and CDR2 is FYNNEI. V dropped 2 bases and J dropped 8; count of bases not matched to a gene: 5. CDR3 length: 14 residues. This CDR3 is CASSELGQGMGYTF. CDR3 DNA: TGTGCCAGCAGTGAATTGGGACAGGGGATGGGCTACACCTTC.

The sample holds a few counts of this clone. This chain uses TRBV7-6 with TRBJ1-1; D is uncertain. Trimming left V 0 bases short and J 7 bases short, with 6 bases between. The CDR3 spans 12 residues. The germline V gene encodes CDR1 SGHVS and CDR2 FNYEAQ. The CDR3 protein is CASSLARGEAFF. CDR3 bases: TGTGCCAGCAGCTTAGCACGGGGTGAAGCTTTCTTT.

The chain uses TRBV18 and TRBJ2-2; D might be TRBD2 (5 bases). The germline CDR1 and CDR2 sequences are KGHSH and LQKENI. Trimming stripped 0 bases from V and 4 bases from J, with 12 bases between. The CDR3 has 16 amino acids. The CDR3 spells CASSPPGVMGTGELFF. CDR3 sequence (DNA): TGTGCCAGCTCACCACCCGGGGTTATGGGCACCGGGGAGCTGTTTTTT.

On this clone: At one end, the junction sequence differs from germline, possibly due to a read error. V usage is TRBV7-7 and J usage is TRBJ2-5; D may be TRBD1 (5 bases). Germline-derived CDR1 and CDR2 are SSHAT and FNYEAQ (reference sequence). This CDR3 contains 14 residues. The CDR3 region has the DNA TGTGCCGGCAGCCGCGACAGAGTACAAGAGACCCAGTACTTC. The encoded protein is CAGSRDRVQETQYF.

This clone was recorded once. The chain joins TRBV18 to TRBJ1-4; no clear D. Trimming shortened V by 2 bases and J by 7 bases, and 11 bases separated the two germline ends. This CDR3 is built from 14 residues. Germline V lookup: CDR1 KGHSH, CDR2 LQKENI. The CDR3 DNA reads TGTGCCAGCTCACCAAGCGACTCGGGTGAAAAACTGTTTTTT. Its translation is CASSPSDSGEKLFF.

This sequence joins TRBV11-2 and TRBJ2-5; a weak D match, TRBD1 (6 bases). V shed 1 base and J shed 5 bases, with 11 bases lying between them. The CDR3 consists of 14 residues. CDR1 is SGHAT and CDR2 is FQNNGV in the germline V gene. The CDR3: CASSLGTVQETQYF. CDR3 nucleotide sequence: TGTGCCAGCAGCTTAGGGACAGTCCAGGAGACCCAGTACTTC.

This rearrangement joins TRBV12-1 to TRBJ1-5; the D call in the table, TRBD1, was not verified against the DNA. TRBV12-1 is noted as a pseudogene. The CDR3 length is 14 residues. The CDR3 here is CASSLTRCNQPQHF. The CDR3 coding sequence is TGTGCCAGCAGCCTGACACGTTGCAATCAGCCCCAGCATTTT.

The V and J genes are TRBV7-9 and TRBJ1-1; possibly TRBD1 for D (5 bases). Trimming took off 2 bases at V and 8 bases at J, with 9 bases between the two ends. Germline CDR1 is SEHNR and CDR2 is FQNEAQ (reference sequence). The CDR3 spans 12 residues. The CDR3 loop reads CASSLKRGEAFF. CDR3 DNA: TGTGCCAGCAGCTTAAAAAGGGGAGAAGCTTTCTTT.

The V gene is TRBV27, the J gene TRBJ2-2; D is perhaps TRBD2 (5 bases). The CDR3 covers 16 residues. V was cut by 4 bases and J by 0 bases, with 12 bases left in between. CDR1 is MNHEY and CDR2 is SMNVEV in the germline V gene (reference sequence). The CDR3 spells CASSSPSGSNTGELFF. The DNA for the CDR3 is TGTGCCAGCAGTTCTCCTTCGGGGTCGAACACCGGGGAGCTGTTTTTT.

This rearrangement joins TRBV19 to TRBJ1-5, with D unclear. Germline V gene lookup returns CDR1 LNHDA and CDR2 SQIVND (reference sequence). The CDR3 runs 14 residues. With 4 bases removed from V and 0 bases from J, the gap between germline ends came to 7 bases. The CDR3 here is CASSNSFSNQPQHF. Here the CDR3 DNA reads TGTGCCAGTAGTAACAGCTTTAGCAATCAGCCCCAGCATTTT.

A single count supports this clone. For the CDR3, the DNA is TGTGCCACCTCACACGACAGAAGCTCCTACAATGAGCAGTTCTTC. It is translated as CATSHDRSSYNEQFF. The V call is TRBV19, the J call TRBJ2-1, with a weak D call TRBD1 (5 bases). The V end was cut by 10 bases, the J end by 0 bases, with 16 bases between. Germline CDR1 is LNHDA and CDR2 is SQIVND (reference sequence). The CDR3 spans 15 residues.

The chain combines TRBV6-1 with TRBJ1-5; maybe TRBD1 (5 bases). This CDR3 spans 14 amino acids. V lost 0 bases and J lost 11, with 14 bases in between. Germline loops: CDR1 MNHNS, CDR2 SASEGT. CDR3 region: CASSEAYPGGTQHF. CDR3 sequence (DNA): TGTGCCAGCAGTGAAGCTTACCCCGGGGGGACCCAGCATTTT.

This chain links TRBV7-8 with TRBJ1-5; D remains ambiguous. Trimming removed 3 bases from V and 6 bases from J, with 6 bases in between. Germline V gene sequence: CDR1 SGHVS, CDR2 FQNEAQ. The CDR3 covers 12 residues. The CDR3 protein is CASSLLGQPQHF. Written as DNA, the CDR3 is TGTGCCAGCAGCTTGTTGGGTCAGCCCCAGCATTTT.

The V call is TRBV6-1, the J call TRBJ1-1, with D perhaps TRBD1 (5 bases). From germline, CDR1 is MNHNS and CDR2 SASEGT. Trimming stripped 2 bases from V and 0 bases from J, with 16 bases between. This CDR3 is 17 amino acids long. For the CDR3, the DNA is TGTGCCAGCAGTGAAACTCTCCCGGGACCGATGAACACTGAAGCTTTCTTT. This encodes CASSETLPGPMNTEAFF.

This rearrangement joins TRBV14 to TRBJ1-4; D gene uncertain. The V and J ends lost 6 bases and 0 bases respectively, with 8 bases between them. The CDR3 runs to 14 residues. Germline assignment: CDR1 SGHDN and CDR2 FVKESK. CDR3: CASSLRTTNEKLFF. The CDR3 DNA is TGTGCCAGCAGTCTTAGAACAACTAATGAAAAACTGTTTTTT.

The chain combines TRBV18 with TRBJ2-3; no clear D gene. The V end was cut by 1 base, the J end by 2 bases, with 10 bases between. The germline V gene encodes CDR1 KGHSH and CDR2 LQKENI. CDR3 size: 15 residues. CDR3 DNA: TGTGCCAGCTCACCACACCCCTACGTCACAGATACGCAGTATTTT. Encoded protein: CASSPHPYVTDTQYF. Drawing the rest from reference TRBV18 and TRBJ2-3, the complete variable domain is NAGVMQNPRHLVRRRGQEARLRCSPMKGHSHVYWYRQLPEEGLKFMVYLQKENIIDESGMPKERFSAEFPKEGPSILRIQQVVRGDSAAYFCASSPHPYVTDTQYFGPGTRLTVL.

The chain uses TRBV18 and TRBJ1-1, with D unclear. CDR3 size: 14 residues. With 2 bases removed from V and 5 bases from J, the gap between germline ends came to 12 bases. Germline CDR1 KGHSH, CDR2 LQKENI. The CDR3 sequence is CASSPRQPGTEAFF. For the CDR3, the DNA is TGTGCCAGCTCACCAAGGCAGCCCGGGACTGAAGCTTTCTTT. The full variable domain, completed using reference TRBV18 and TRBJ1-1, is NAGVMQNPRHLVRRRGQEARLRCSPMKGHSHVYWYRQLPEEGLKFMVYLQKENIIDESGMPKERFSAEFPKEGPSILRIQQVVRGDSAAYFCASSPRQPGTEAFFGQGTRLTVV.

In DNA form, the CDR3 reads TGCGCCAGCAGCCGGGGACTAGCGGCCTACAATGAGCAGTTCTTC. This encodes CASSRGLAAYNEQFF. This chain uses TRBV4-3 with TRBJ2-1, with 11 positions matching TRBD2. Unmatched junction bases numbered 1, after V lost 4 bases and J lost 2 bases. CDR3 length equals 15 residues. CDR1 and CDR2 (germline): LGHNA, YSLEER.

The chain has TRBV2 and TRBJ2-3; 12 nucleotides align to TRBD1. The V segment lost 6 bases and the J segment 0 bases; nucleotides outside the gene matches: 16. CDR3 length: 20 amino acids. CDR1 is SNHLY and CDR2 is FYNNEI in the germline V gene. CDR3 sequence (DNA): TGTGCCAGCAGACCCGGGACAGGGGGCGCGGGTAGATCTAGCACAGATACGCAGTATTTT. Translated: CASRPGTGGAGRSSTDTQYF.

V and J are TRBV7-8 and TRBJ2-3, with D perhaps given as TRBD1 or TRBD2 (6 bases each). Germline V gene data show CDR1 as SGHVS and CDR2 as FQNEAQ. Trimming took 1 base from V and 2 from J, leaving 13 bases between them. The CDR3 spans 16 residues. CDR3 residues: CASSLDGGRNTDTQYF. CDR3 DNA: TGTGCCAGCAGCTTAGATGGGGGGCGGAACACAGATACGCAGTATTTT. The whole variable domain, remainder taken from reference TRBV7-8 and TRBJ2-3, is GAGVSQSPRYKVAKRGQDVALRCDPISGHVSLFWYQQALGQGPEFLTYFQNEAQLDKSGLPSDRFFAERPEGSVSTLKIQRTQQEDSAVYLCASSLDGGRNTDTQYFGPGTRLTVL.

V usage is TRBV5-1 and J usage is TRBJ2-7; D gene unclear. The CDR3 consists of 16 residues. V was clipped by 4 bases and J by 0 bases, with 17 bases between them. Germline V lookup: CDR1 SGHRS, CDR2 YFSETQ. The DNA for the CDR3 is TGCGCCAGCAGCCCCCAGGTCGACACATACTCCTACGAGCAGTACTTC. Translating it yields CASSPQVDTYSYEQYF.

Ten or more counts support this clone. V is TRBV5-1 and J is TRBJ2-2, with D possibly TRBD1 on 6 matching bases. CDR1 and CDR2 from the germline V gene are SGHRS and YFSETQ. V was cut by 0 bases and J by 5 bases, with 11 bases left in between. This CDR3 comprises 15 residues. CDR3: CASSLAPTGTGELFF. The CDR3 coding sequence is TGCGCCAGCAGCTTGGCGCCTACAGGGACCGGGGAGCTGTTTTTT.

In its sample, this clone was seen many times. CDR3 DNA sequence: TGCAGTGCTAGATTGTCGCAGACCCAGTACTTC. This codes for CSARLSQTQYF. The chain links TRBV20-1 to TRBJ2-5; no clear D gene. Trimming removed 2 bases from V and 6 bases from J, with 7 bases in between. Per the germline V gene, CDR1 is DFQATT and CDR2 is SNEGSKA (reference sequence). The CDR3 is 11 residues long.

The V and J genes are TRBV4-3 and TRBJ2-1; 7 bases are shared with TRBD1. Trimming removed 0 bases from V and 4 bases from J; junction bases left unmatched: 12. Germline V gene sequence: CDR1 LGHNA, CDR2 YSLEER. CDR3 size: 18 residues. The CDR3: CASSQEGRARGPYNEQFF. The CDR3 coding sequence is TGCGCCAGCAGCCAAGAAGGTCGCGCTAGGGGGCCATACAATGAGCAGTTCTTC.

The chain joins TRBV6-1 to TRBJ2-5, with unresolved D. The germline V gene has CDR1 MNHNS and CDR2 SASEGT. Trimming shortened V by 2 bases and J by 7 bases, and 14 bases separated the two germline ends. The CDR3 runs 14 residues. CDR3 region: CASSEKYPLTTQYF. For the CDR3, the DNA is TGTGCCAGCAGTGAAAAGTATCCCTTGACGACCCAGTACTTC.